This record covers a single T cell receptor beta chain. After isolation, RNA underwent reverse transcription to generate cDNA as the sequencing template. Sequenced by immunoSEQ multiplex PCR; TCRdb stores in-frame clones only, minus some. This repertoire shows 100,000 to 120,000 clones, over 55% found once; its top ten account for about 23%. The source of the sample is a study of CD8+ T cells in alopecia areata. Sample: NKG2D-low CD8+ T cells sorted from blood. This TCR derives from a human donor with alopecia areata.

For the CDR3, the DNA is TGTGCCAGCACGTCTGGGGGGACCCAGTACTTC. It codes for CASTSGGTQYF. The V gene is TRBV27, the J gene TRBJ2-5; D is perhaps TRBD1 or TRBD2 (5 bases each). The CDR3 is 11 residues long. With 7 bases removed from V and 7 bases from J, the gap between germline ends came to 10 bases. From germline, CDR1 is MNHEY and CDR2 SMNVEV (reference sequence).